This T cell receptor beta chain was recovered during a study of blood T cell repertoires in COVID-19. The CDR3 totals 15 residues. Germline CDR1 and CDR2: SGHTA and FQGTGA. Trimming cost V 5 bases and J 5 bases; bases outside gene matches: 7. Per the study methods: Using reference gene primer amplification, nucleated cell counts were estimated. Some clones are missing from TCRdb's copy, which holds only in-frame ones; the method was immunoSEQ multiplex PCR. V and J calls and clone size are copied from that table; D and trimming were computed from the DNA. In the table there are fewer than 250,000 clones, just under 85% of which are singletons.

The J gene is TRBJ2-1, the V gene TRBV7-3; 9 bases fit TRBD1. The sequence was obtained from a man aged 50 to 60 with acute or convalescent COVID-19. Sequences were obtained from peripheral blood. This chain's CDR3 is CASSSTGTGNNEQFF. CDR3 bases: TGTGCCAGCAGCAGTACTGGGACAGGGAACAATGAGCAGTTCTTC.